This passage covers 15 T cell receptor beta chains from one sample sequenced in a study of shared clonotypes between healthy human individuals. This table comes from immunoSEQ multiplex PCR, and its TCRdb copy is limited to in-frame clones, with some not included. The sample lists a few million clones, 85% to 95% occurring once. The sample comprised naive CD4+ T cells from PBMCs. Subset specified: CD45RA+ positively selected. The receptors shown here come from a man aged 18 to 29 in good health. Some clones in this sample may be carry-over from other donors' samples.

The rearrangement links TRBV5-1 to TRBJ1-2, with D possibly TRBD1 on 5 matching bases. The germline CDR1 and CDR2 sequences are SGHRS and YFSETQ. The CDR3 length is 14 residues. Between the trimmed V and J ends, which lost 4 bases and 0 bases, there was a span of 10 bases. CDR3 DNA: TGCGCCAGCAGCCCGGGGGACTCTAACTATGGCTACACCTTC. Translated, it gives CASSPGDSNYGYTF.

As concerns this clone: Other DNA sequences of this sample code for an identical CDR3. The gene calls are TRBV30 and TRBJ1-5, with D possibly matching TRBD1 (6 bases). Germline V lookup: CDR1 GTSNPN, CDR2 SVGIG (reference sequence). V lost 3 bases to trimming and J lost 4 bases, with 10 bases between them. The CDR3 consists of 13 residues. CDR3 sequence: CAWSPDRNQPQHF. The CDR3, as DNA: TGTGCCTGGAGCCCAGACAGGAATCAGCCCCAGCATTTT.

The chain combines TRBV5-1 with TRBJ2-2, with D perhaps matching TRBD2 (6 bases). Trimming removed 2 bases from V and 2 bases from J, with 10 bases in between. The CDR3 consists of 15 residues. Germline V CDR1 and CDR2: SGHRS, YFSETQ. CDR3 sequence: CASSLSGFNTGELFF. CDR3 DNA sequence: TGCGCCAGCAGCTTAAGCGGGTTTAACACCGGGGAGCTGTTTTTT.

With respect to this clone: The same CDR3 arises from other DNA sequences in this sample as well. Here the CDR3 DNA reads TGTGCCAGCAGTTTACCGGGCACAGATACGCAGTATTTT. Its translation: CASSLPGTDTQYF. The rearrangement joins TRBV6-5 to TRBJ2-3; no clear D. V lost 4 bases to trimming and J lost 1 base, with 6 bases between them. Per the germline V gene, CDR1 is MNHEY and CDR2 is SVGAGI. The CDR3 totals 13 residues.

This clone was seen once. CDR3 DNA: TGTGCCAGCAGCCAAGATGCGTGGCCTAGCGGGAGACCCTCGACCTACGAGCAGTACTTC. This gives the protein CASSQDAWPSGRPSTYEQYF. J is TRBJ2-7 and V is TRBV4-2, with 10 positions matching TRBD2. This CDR3 has 20 residues. Losses at the gene ends were 0 bases for V and 2 bases for J; bases not matched to a gene: 16. Germline CDR1 reads LGHNA; CDR2 reads YNFKEQ.

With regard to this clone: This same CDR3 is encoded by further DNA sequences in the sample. CDR3 residues: CASSLPGSGNTIYF. DNA for the CDR3: TGTGCCAGCAGTTTACCAGGATCTGGAAACACCATATATTTT. V usage is TRBV28 and J usage is TRBJ1-3; no clear D. V was trimmed by 2 bases and J by 1 base, leaving 6 bases between them. Germline loops: CDR1 MDHEN, CDR2 SYDVKM. The CDR3 loop spans 14 amino acids. Drawing the rest from reference TRBV28 and TRBJ1-3, the complete variable domain is DVKVTQSSRYLVKRTGEKVFLECVQDMDHENMFWYRQDPGLGLRLIYFSYDVKMKEKGDIPEGYSVSREKKERFSLILESASTNQTSMYLCASSLPGSGNTIYFGEGSWLTVV.

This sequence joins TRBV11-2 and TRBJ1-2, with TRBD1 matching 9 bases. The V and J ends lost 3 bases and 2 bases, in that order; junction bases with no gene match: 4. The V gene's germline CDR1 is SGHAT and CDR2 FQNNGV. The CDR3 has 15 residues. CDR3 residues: CASSFGTGGNYGYTF. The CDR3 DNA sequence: TGTGCCAGCAGCTTCGGTACAGGGGGCAACTATGGCTACACCTTC.

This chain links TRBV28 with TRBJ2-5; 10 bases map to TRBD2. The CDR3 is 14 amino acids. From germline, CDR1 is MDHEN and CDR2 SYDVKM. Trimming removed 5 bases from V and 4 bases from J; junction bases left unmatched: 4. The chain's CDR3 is CASSSGREGETQYF. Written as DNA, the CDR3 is TGTGCCAGCAGTAGCGGGAGGGAAGGAGAGACCCAGTACTTC.

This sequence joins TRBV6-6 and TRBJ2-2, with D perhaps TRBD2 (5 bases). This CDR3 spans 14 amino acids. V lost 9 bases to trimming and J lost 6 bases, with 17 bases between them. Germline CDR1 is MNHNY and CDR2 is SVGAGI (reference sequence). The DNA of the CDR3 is TGTGCCAGTCACGGGGAGTTTCCCCCCGGGGAGCTGTTTTTT. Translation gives CASHGEFPPGELFF.

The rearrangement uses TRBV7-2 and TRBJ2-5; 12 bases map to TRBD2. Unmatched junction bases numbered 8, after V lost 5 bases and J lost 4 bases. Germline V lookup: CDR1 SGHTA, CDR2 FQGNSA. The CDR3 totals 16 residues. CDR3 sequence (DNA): TGTGCCAGCAGCCGGAGACTAGCGGGAGAGGGAGAGACCCAGTACTTC. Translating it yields CASSRRLAGEGETQYF.

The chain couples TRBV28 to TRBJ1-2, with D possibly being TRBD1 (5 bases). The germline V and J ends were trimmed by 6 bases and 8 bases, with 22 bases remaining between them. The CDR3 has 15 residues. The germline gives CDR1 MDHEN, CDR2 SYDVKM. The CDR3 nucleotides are TGTGCCAGCAGAACCACCGGGACTTTTTATCGAGGCTACACCTTC. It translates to CASRTTGTFYRGYTF.

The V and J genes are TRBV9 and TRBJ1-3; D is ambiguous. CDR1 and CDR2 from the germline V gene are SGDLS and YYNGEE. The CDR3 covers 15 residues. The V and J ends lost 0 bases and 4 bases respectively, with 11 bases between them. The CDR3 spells CASSVDTGIGNTIYF. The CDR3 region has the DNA TGTGCCAGCAGCGTAGATACTGGGATCGGAAACACCATATATTTT.

The DNA of the CDR3 is TGTGCCAGCAGGGGGGGACAGACTCATCAGCCCCAGCATTTT. This translates into CASRGGQTHQPQHF. The chain uses TRBV28 and TRBJ1-5, with 7 bases that match TRBD1. The length of the CDR3 is 14 residues. CDR1 and CDR2 (germline): MDHEN, SYDVKM. The ends lost 6 bases at V and 5 bases at J; junction bases unmatched: 7.

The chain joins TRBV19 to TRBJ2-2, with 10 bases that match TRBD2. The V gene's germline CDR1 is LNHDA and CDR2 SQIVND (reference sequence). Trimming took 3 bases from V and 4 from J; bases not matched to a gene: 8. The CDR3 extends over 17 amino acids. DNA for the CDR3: TGTGCCAGTAGTATGGCTCTAGCGGGAGCGGTCACCGGGGAGCTGTTTTTT. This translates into CASSMALAGAVTGELFF. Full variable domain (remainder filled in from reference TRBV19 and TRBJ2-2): DGGITQSPKYLFRKEGQNVTLSCEQNLNHDAMYWYRQDPGQGLRLIYYSQIVNDFQKGDIAEGYSVSREKKESFPLTVTSAQKNPTAFYLCASSMALAGAVTGELFFGEGSRLTVL.

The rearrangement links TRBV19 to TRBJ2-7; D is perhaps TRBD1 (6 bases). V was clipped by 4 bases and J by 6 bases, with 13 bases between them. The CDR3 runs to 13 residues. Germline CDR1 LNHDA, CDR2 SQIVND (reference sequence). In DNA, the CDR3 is TGTGCCAGTAGTACCCGACAGGCGGGCGAGCAGTACTTC. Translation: CASSTRQAGEQYF.